The clone carrying this T cell receptor (beta chain) was counted ten times or more. Its specificity is not known. V was pared by 5 bases and J by 4 bases, with 15 bases between. The CDR3 extends over 14 amino acids. Germline values: CDR1 SGHTA, CDR2 FQGNSA. TCRdb processed the reads anew with MiXCR; each CDR3 protein has one entry. The sample includes 130,000 or so distinct CDR3 sequences, approximately 5.9% of them seen just once. The record originates from a study of T cell repertoires in cytomegalovirus infection. Study in general: Both a matching HLA type and CMV infection were indicated by public TCR beta signatures. General study points: CMV carriers having the relevant HLA were flagged by cumulative public TCR beta family frequency. The ex vivo response was dominated by HLA-C-restricted CMV-specific TCR beta clonotypes.

The V gene is TRBV7-2, the J gene TRBJ2-7, with D maybe TRBD1 (6 bases). The material sequenced was PBMCs. This sequence originates from a human donor in good health (CMV status not recorded). Some clones in this sample may be carry-over from other donors' samples. CDR3: CASSPQGQGYEQYF. The CDR3 DNA reads as TGTGCCAGCAGCCCCCAGGGACAAGGGTACGAGCAGTACTTC.